Each of the 11 T cell receptor beta chains below was sequenced from the same sample in a study of post-analysis software for immune sequencing data. Study findings and constraints: Compared with controls, patients had more of roughly five TRBV segments, including TRBV5-6, TRBV5-1 and TRBV20-1.

The library was made from cDNA and included unique molecular identifiers. TCRdb analysed the PCR reads with MiXCR anew, one entry per CDR3 protein. The table has 650,000 to 900,000 distinct CDR3 sequences, under 60% seen once; the top ten hold 4.9%. Their cognate antigens are unknown. The sequenced sample consisted of blood. The receptors were gathered from a girl between 10 and 17 years old with multiple sclerosis.

V usage is TRBV5-5 and J usage is TRBJ2-3, with TRBD2 matching 14 bases. The CDR3 is made up of 16 amino acids. V shed 4 bases, J shed 4 bases, and the junction held 5 bases outside the gene matches. CDR1 is SGHKS and CDR2 is YYEKEE in the germline V gene (reference sequence). The CDR3 spells CASSPGLAGVSDTQYF. The CDR3 bases are TGTGCCAGCAGCCCGGGACTAGCGGGAGTCTCAGATACGCAGTATTTT.

The chain joins TRBV11-2 to TRBJ1-2, with D tentatively TRBD1 (6 bases). The CDR3 consists of 16 residues. V lost 3 bases and J 13 bases, leaving 27 bases between the germline ends. Germline CDR1 and CDR2: SGHAT and FQNNGV. The CDR3 here is CASSLNRRLEEQTGTF. Here the CDR3 DNA reads TGTGCCAGCAGCTTGAACCGACGCCTCGAGGAGCAGACAGGCACCTTC. Variable domain in full (rest from reference TRBV11-2 and TRBJ1-2): EAGVAQSPRYKIIEKRQSVAFWCNPISGHATLYWYQQILGQGPKLLIQFQNNGVVDDSQLPKDRFSAERLKGVDSTLKIQPAKLEDSAVYLCASSLNRRLEEQTGTFGSGTRLTVV.

A single count supports this clonotype. This rearrangement joins TRBV29-1 to TRBJ2-7, with D possibly called TRBD1 or TRBD2 (6 bases each). The CDR3 runs to 14 residues. V gave up 0 bases and J gave up 3 bases, with 12 bases separating them. The V gene's germline CDR1 is SQVTM and CDR2 ANQGSEA. The CDR3, as DNA: TGCAGCGTTGAAGAGGGGGGCGGAGGCTACGAGCAGTACTTC. Translating it yields CSVEEGGGGYEQYF.

This clonotype was observed a handful of times. This sequence joins TRBV12-3 or TRBV12-4 and TRBJ2-1; TRBD1 or TRBD2 may be the D gene (6 bases each). The CDR3 contains 14 residues. The V and J ends lost 3 bases and 8 bases respectively, with 14 bases between them. The CDR3 here is CASSFGGYIDEQFF. Here the CDR3 DNA reads TGTGCCAGCAGTTTCGGGGGCTATATCGATGAGCAGTTCTTC.

The chain is built from TRBV20-1 and TRBJ1-5; 7 bases are shared with TRBD1. The CDR3 is made up of 14 amino acids. Per germline, CDR1 DFQATT and CDR2 SNEGSKA (reference sequence). Germline trimming cut 5 bases from V and 4 bases from J; bases unmatched to any gene: 8. The CDR3 nucleotides read TGCAGTGCTGTACAGGGGTTGCGGAATCAGCCCCAGCATTTT. Protein: CSAVQGLRNQPQHF.

Only one count was recorded for this clonotype. The chain links TRBV4-2 to TRBJ2-3, with 7 positions matching TRBD1. The trim removed 5 bases at V and 0 bases at J, leaving 8 bases unmatched. Germline loops: CDR1 LGHNA, CDR2 YNFKEQ. CDR3 length equals 16 residues. This CDR3 reads CASSDIRDSSTDTQYF. Written as DNA, the CDR3 is TGTGCCAGCAGCGACATCCGGGACAGTAGCACAGATACGCAGTATTTT.

For the CDR3, the DNA is TGTGCCAGCAGCCGACCGCCCCAGGAGGTCGCCTACAATGAGCAGTTCTTC. Its translation is CASSRPPQEVAYNEQFF. This chain uses TRBV7-6 with TRBJ2-1, with D possibly being TRBD2 (5 bases). Trimming removed 5 bases from V and 2 bases from J, with 19 bases in between. CDR3 length equals 17 residues. The germline CDR1 and CDR2 sequences are SGHVS and FNYEAQ.

A few counts support this clonotype. This rearrangement joins TRBV20-1 to TRBJ2-1; the match to TRBD2 covers 10 bases. This CDR3 is 18 amino acids long. J lost 3 bases, V lost 3 bases, and 14 bases had no gene match. The V gene's germline CDR1 is DFQATT and CDR2 SNEGSKA (reference sequence). CDR3 DNA: TGCAGTGCTAGTGGGGCTGGGGCCACTAGCGGGGACTACAATGAGCAGTTCTTC. Translated: CSASGAGATSGDYNEQFF.

The chain recombines TRBV15 with TRBJ2-3; TRBD1 is a possible D gene (5 bases). The length of the CDR3 is 16 residues. V lost 0 bases to trimming and J lost 1 base, with 11 bases between them. Germline CDR1 reads LNHNV; CDR2 reads YYDKDF (reference sequence). This chain's CDR3 is CATSRDKGFGTDTQYF. CDR3 nucleotides: TGTGCCACCAGCAGAGATAAGGGGTTCGGCACAGATACGCAGTATTTT. Together with reference TRBV15 and TRBJ2-3, the CDR3 gives the full variable domain: DAMVIQNPRYQVTQFGKPVTLSCSQTLNHNVMYWYQQKSSQAPKLLFHYYDKDFNNEADTPDNFQSRRPNTSFCFLDIRSPGLGDTAMYLCATSRDKGFGTDTQYFGPGTRLTVL.

The table lists this clonotype with a few counts. The genes are TRBV28 and TRBJ1-5; D unresolved. V was shortened by 7 bases and J by 3 bases, with 4 bases between the two germline ends. Germline CDR1 is MDHEN and CDR2 is SYDVKM. This CDR3 region has 11 residues. This chain's CDR3 is CASTNNQPQHF. The DNA of the CDR3 is TGTGCCAGCACCAACAATCAGCCCCAGCATTTT.

The CDR3: CASSEMRVTTRDTQYF. The CDR3 nucleotides are TGTGCCAGCAGTGAAATGCGGGTAACCACACGAGATACGCAGTATTTT. The rearrangement links TRBV6-1 to TRBJ2-3; tentatively, D is TRBD2 (5 bases). CDR3 length: 16 amino acids. CDR1 MNHNS and CDR2 SASEGT come from the germline V gene. V was trimmed by 2 bases and J by 5 bases, leaving 17 bases between them.